This T cell receptor beta chain was recovered during a study of T cells after yellow fever vaccination. In the study overall: For low cell numbers, libraries were made with SMART-Seq v4 Ultra Low Input.

MiXCR was run by TCRdb on the 5' RACE reads, yielding one entry per CDR3 protein. The sample comprises some 300,000 distinct CDR3 sequences, roughly 8% of which are singletons, and around 17% rests with the top ten. Germline loops: CDR1 LGHNA, CDR2 YSLEER. The V segment lost 0 bases and the J segment 2 bases; nucleotides outside the gene matches: 10. The CDR3 spans 18 residues. The chain couples TRBV4-3 to TRBJ2-1; 7 bases match TRBD2. Source: PBMCs, taken roughly 47 days after the first yellow fever vaccination. This TCR came from a man younger than 30 who received the YFV17D yellow fever vaccine. CDR3 DNA sequence: TGCGCCAGCAGCCAAGAGGAGCGGGGAAATCCAGCCTACAATGAGCAGTTCTTC. This gives the protein CASSQEERGNPAYNEQFF.